Sequencing of this TCR beta chain was carried out in a study of CD8+CD57+ T cells in acquired aplastic anemia listed by TCRdb under 2018. Context from the whole study: On average, sorted CD4+ and CD8+ cells yielded around 3.5 ug of extracted DNA, with a range of roughly 0.18 to 27.4 ug. Mean read counts for healthy donor samples were 8.5 million to 10.8 million for CD4+ cells and 11.0 million for CD8+ cells. Summary of the overall study and its limitations: Between patients and healthy controls, no significant difference in CD8+ Simpson's diversity was found (P=0.060). Around 31 CD8+ CDR3 sequences were shared between patients and controls but appeared highly expressed in patients and within their immunodominant clones.

TCR beta VDJ combination and CDR3 sequence profiling used genomic DNA as the template. An Illumina HiSeq 2000 was the platform used for TCR repertoire sequencing. The authors processed their data as follows. Repertoire assessment relied on Simpson's diversity index, CDR3 size and DJ length profiles, and TRBV/TRBJ rearrangement plots. The most abundant DNA sequence in the deep sequencing data was defined as the immunodominant clone. CDR3 amino acid sequences were screened for sharing across subjects and compared with published repertoires and the VDJdb database. Through fastp at Q25 and MiXCR, TCRdb rebuilt clones from the public reads, retaining in-frame beta chains. Rows with a matching CDR3 protein are joined into one entry that keeps the most common DNA and genes. The authors' filters were not applied to this entry. In all, the sample holds 400,000 to 450,000 distinct CDR3 sequences, and 55% to 70% of those were seen once. The ten largest clones add up to 4% of the sample.

With respect to this clonotype: Its target antigen remains unknown. Base qualities are not provided; no much larger clone lies one nucleotide away.

Taken from cysteine to phenylalanine, the CDR3 has 16 residues. Of all the DNA, just the CDR3 is kept, 48 bases in frame from base 1. The germline ends are 13 bases apart after V is trimmed by 0 bases and J by 1 base. CDR1 SGHRS and CDR2 YFSETQ are derived from the germline V gene. In the study, sorted CD4+ and CD8+ blood T cells from patients with severe aplastic anemia and from healthy subjects underwent deep sequencing of TCR repertoires. Ficoll-Paque density gradient centrifugation was used to isolate peripheral blood mononuclear cells. Before DNA extraction, CD4+ and CD8+ T cells were sorted by FACS or by magnetic beads.

This chain joins TRBV5-1 to TRBJ2-5; the D gene remains uncertain. The clonotype was recovered from a human donor in good health, serving as a control. What was sequenced was sorted CD4+, CD8+, or CD8+CD57+ T cells (not recorded which) from PBMCs. The nucleotide sequence is TGCGCCAGCAGCTTGGTGGGTAGGAGCCGCCAAGAGACCCAGTACTTC. This yields the protein CASSLVGRSRQETQYF.